Listed below are T cell receptor beta chains from one sample, sequenced in a study of cytomegalovirus exposure and HLA in healthy donors. Clones were sequenced by immunoSEQ multiplex PCR, and TCRdb holds only the in-frame ones, with some missing. The repertoire holds 110,000 or so clones, with about 13% as singletons. The sequencing input was PBMCs. The origin of the receptors is a man aged 40-49 years in good health and CMV-seropositive. CDR3s include the opening cysteine and the closing phenylalanine or tryptophan.

j_call | v_call | cdr3_aa
TRBJ1-3 | TRBV30 | CAWSPGTGKNTIYF
TRBJ1-1 | TRBV11-2 | CASSPLDDRARDTEAFF
TRBJ1-1 | TRBV7-3 | CASSISGGVGSEAFF
TRBJ1-2 | TRBV23-1 | CASIRGQDPFNYGYTF
TRBJ1-1 | TRBV10-1 | CASSESRRGRDVVTEAFF
TRBJ2-7 | TRBV28 | CASRTGGANYEQYF
TRBJ2-7 | TRBV7-9 | CASSLGGRGPNRYEQYF
TRBJ1-5 | TRBV6-6 | CASSYTTGNQPQHF
TRBJ2-1 | TRBV10-1 | CASSGTGLNEQFF
TRBJ1-4 | TRBV27 | CASCRTMTGEKLFF
TRBJ2-1 | TRBV11-1 | CASSLSGQGFFF
TRBJ2-7 | TRBV13 | CASSVGQGKLSF
TRBJ2-1 | TRBV6-5 | CASSLAGVRNEQFF
TRBJ2-7 | TRBV7-9 | CASSPGLAAPYEQYF
TRBJ2-7 | TRBV6-5 | CASSYSLTSFDEQYF
TRBJ1-4 | TRBV19 | CASGPMGQTGEKLFF
TRBJ1-5 | TRBV27 | CASRRTGYQPQHF
TRBJ2-7 | TRBV10-3 | CAISARSGSGGEQYF
TRBJ2-5 | TRBV7-3 | CASSKNSAGAGVTQTQYF
TRBJ1-5 | TRBV4-3 | CASSQDSDQPQHF
TRBJ1-1 | TRBV7-2 | CASSLGVSGQGVLFF
TRBJ2-1 | TRBV5-1 | CASSPNAPSSYNEQFF
TRBJ1-5 | TRBV19 | CASSGYQDDNQPQHF
TRBJ2-7 | TRBV5-1 | CASSLFNEQYF
TRBJ2-1 | TRBV16 | CASSQGGRSYNEQFF
TRBJ2-7 | TRBV28 | CASSSQGPYEQYF